The T cell receptor (beta chain) under discussion was sequenced for a study of shared clonotypes between healthy human individuals. Researchers ran the assay at a deep level. Splitting of each subset's genomic DNA was done evenly across several immunoSEQ plates. Only in-frame clones appear in the TCRdb table, and some are missing; sequencing was by immunoSEQ multiplex PCR. Of around 2,000,000 clones listed, about 94% were seen once; the top ten hold 1% to 1.5%. In the naive CD8 group, cells lacked CD45RO and were positively selected for CCR7, so terminally differentiated effector memory CD45RA+ cells were left out. As for this clone: Its cognate antigen is unknown.

Findings and limits, study-wide: The study found about 4.6% of naive CD4 clonotypes shared across a handful of donors. Investigators collected only blood, and repertoires in tissues likely differ.

Sample: naive CD8+ T cells sorted from blood. The sequence came from a man aged 18 to 29 in good health.

The CDR3 sequence is CASTISREVGTEAFF. The CDR3 bases are TGTGCCAGCACCATATCCAGGGAAGTGGGAACTGAAGCTTTCTTT. This chain uses TRBV27 with TRBJ1-1; a weak D match, TRBD1 (5 bases). The CDR3 runs 15 residues. Deletions cut 7 bases from V and 5 bases from J, with 20 bases between. Germline lookup yields CDR1 MNHEY and CDR2 SMNVEV (reference sequence).